This T cell receptor beta chain appears in the sequencing data of a study of cytomegalovirus exposure and HLA in healthy donors. V was pared by 6 bases and J by 4 bases, with 13 bases between. The CDR3 sequence is 14 residues long. Germline V gene sequence: CDR1 MNHEY, CDR2 SMNVEV (reference sequence). The PCR contained 60 Vbeta and 13 Jbeta primers. This table comes from immunoSEQ multiplex PCR, and its TCRdb copy is limited to in-frame clones, with some not included. The sample yields some 200,000 clones, 70% to 85% seen once. Note on this clone: The antigen is undetermined.

Overall study results and limits: A later analysis linked a missense variant in DCLRE1C to the trimming of TCR beta V and J genes. A prior analysis recorded that most TCR beta V segments were productive about 87% or about 30% of the time. Being indistinguishable, some V segments were excluded, TRBV6-2 and TRBV6-3 among them.

This receptor was taken from a girl aged 2 to 10 in good health and CMV-seronegative. The chain recombines TRBV27 with TRBJ2-4; TRBD2 might be the D (6 bases). Material for sequencing was PBMCs. In DNA form, the CDR3 reads TGTGCCAGCAGCCCAACGGGGACTAAAAACATTCAGTACTTC. It is translated as CASSPTGTKNIQYF.